This T cell receptor beta chain stems from a study of cytomegalovirus exposure and HLA in healthy donors. Study context: Some 90 million unique TCRs from HLA-typed donors were held in an early data release. Study-wide points: TCR beta sequences reportedly predicted most subjects' HLA-A and HLA-B alleles accurately. Per a prior analysis, the majority of TCR beta V segments were productive roughly 87% or roughly 30% of the time. A later analysis linked a missense DCLRE1C variant to TCR beta V- and J-gene trimming.

The CDR3 runs to 14 residues. J gave up 8 bases and V 4 bases, and 8 bases lay outside the gene matches. Germline V lookup: CDR1 SGHRS, CDR2 YFSETQ. It was with 60 Vbeta and 13 Jbeta primers that the PCR ran. TCRdb's table, derived via immunoSEQ multiplex PCR, lists solely in-frame clones and lacks some. This table holds roughly 190,000 clones, 65% to 80% found once. Turning to this clone: The antigen remains undetermined.

The material sequenced was PBMCs. The source is a woman in her 40s in good health and CMV-seronegative. The chain joins TRBV5-1 to TRBJ2-1; the match to TRBD2 covers 8 bases. The CDR3 sequence: CASSVGTRSDEQFF. The CDR3 DNA reads TGCGCCAGCAGCGTAGGGACTAGAAGCGATGAGCAGTTCTTC.